The 32 T cell receptor beta chains in this list originate from one sample, sequenced in a study of blood T cells in healthy people across ages. Primed by a sample-barcoded 5' primer and a J-beta primer mix, a second PCR proceeded for 7 to 11 cycles. TCRdb processed the 5' RACE reads anew with MiXCR; each CDR3 protein has one entry. The repertoire consists of about 1.5 million distinct CDR3 sequences, with 42% occurring once and the leading ten covering roughly 7.9%. Sequences were obtained from blood. The receptors shown here come from a young woman in good health.

CDR3 protein: CSARREYSNQPQHF. The CDR3 DNA reads TGCAGTGCTAGACGGGAATATAGCAATCAGCCCCAGCATTTT. This chain connects TRBV20-1 to TRBJ1-5; D not certain. This CDR3 is 14 amino acids long. The V end was cut by 2 bases, the J end by 0 bases, with 8 bases between. CDR1 and CDR2 (germline): DFQATT, SNEGSKA (reference sequence).

The V gene is TRBV11-3, the J gene TRBJ2-1, with unresolved D. V gave up 3 bases and J gave up 13 bases, with 13 bases separating them. Germline assignment: CDR1 SGHNT and CDR2 YENEEA. The CDR3 runs to 12 residues. The CDR3 DNA sequence: TGTGCCAGCAGCTTGGAGTATGGGCCCCAGTTCTTC. This sequence encodes CASSLEYGPQFF.

The rearrangement joins TRBV2 to TRBJ1-2; no clear D gene. Germline CDR1 reads SNHLY; CDR2 reads FYNNEI. V lost 8 bases and J lost 4, with 8 bases in between. The CDR3 is made up of 11 amino acids. This CDR3 reads CASHDLYGYTF. The CDR3 bases are TGTGCCAGCCATGATCTCTATGGCTACACCTTC.

The chain is built from TRBV10-3 and TRBJ2-5; D gene ambiguous. The CDR3 length is 12 residues. Between the trimmed V and J ends, which lost 10 bases and 1 base, there was a span of 10 bases. Per germline, CDR1 ENHRY and CDR2 SYGVKD. CDR3 DNA sequence: TGTGCCACAAAACAGCCCCAAGAGACCCAGTACTTC. Protein product: CATKQPQETQYF.

This chain connects TRBV9 to TRBJ1-6; the D gene is possibly TRBD1 (6 bases). The V end was cut by 0 bases, the J end by 8 bases, with 12 bases between. The CDR3 has 15 amino acids. Per germline, CDR1 SGDLS and CDR2 YYNGEE. CDR3 amino acids: CASSVAPGADSPLHF. The CDR3, as DNA: TGTGCCAGCAGCGTAGCTCCAGGGGCGGATTCACCCCTCCACTTT.

J is TRBJ1-2 and V is TRBV5-1; D might be TRBD1 (6 bases). CDR3 length: 13 amino acids. Looked up from germline, CDR1 is SGHRS and CDR2 is YFSETQ. Trimming pared 2 bases from V and 4 bases from J, leaving 9 bases between. The CDR3 protein is CASSFGQSYGYTF. The CDR3 nucleotides read TGCGCCAGCAGCTTCGGACAGTCCTATGGCTACACCTTC. The full variable domain, with the rest looked up from reference TRBV5-1 and TRBJ1-2, is KAGVTQTPRYLIKTRGQQVTLSCSPISGHRSVSWYQQTPGQGLQFLFEYFSETQRNKGNFPGRFSGRQFSNSRSEMNVSTLELGDSALYLCASSFGQSYGYTFGSGTRLTVV.

The gene calls are TRBV18 and TRBJ1-1; perhaps TRBD1 as D (6 bases). Germline V gene sequence: CDR1 KGHSH, CDR2 LQKENI. The CDR3 has 14 residues. V lost 3 bases and J 4 bases, leaving 12 bases between the germline ends. As DNA, the CDR3 is TGTGCCAGCTCACCCGAGGGGGGACCCACTGAAGCTTTCTTT. It translates to CASSPEGGPTEAFF.

The rearrangement joins TRBV18 to TRBJ1-4; D is undetermined. CDR1 is KGHSH and CDR2 is LQKENI in the germline V gene. The CDR3 is 14 amino acids. Trimming removed 3 bases at V and 8 bases at J, with 13 bases between. CDR3 sequence reads: CASSPPGDGEKLFF. In DNA form, the CDR3 reads TGTGCCAGCTCACCTCCGGGAGACGGGGAAAAACTGTTTTTT.

There are a few counts of this clonotype. CDR3 region: CASSGAGYYGYTF. CDR3 nucleotides: TGTGCCAGCAGTGGGGCGGGGTACTATGGCTACACCTTC. The gene calls are TRBV2 and TRBJ1-2, with D hard to call. The CDR3 runs to 13 residues. Trimming left V 4 bases short and J 3 bases short, with 9 bases between. Germline CDR1 SNHLY, CDR2 FYNNEI. The whole variable domain, filled in from reference TRBV2 and TRBJ1-2, reads EPEVTQTPSHQVTQMGQEVILRCVPISNHLYFYWYRQILGQKVEFLVSFYNNEISEKSEIFDDQFSVERPDGSNFTLKIRSTKLEDSAMYFCASSGAGYYGYTFGSGTRLTVV.

The V call is TRBV6-2 or TRBV6-3, the J call TRBJ2-7; 11 bases fit TRBD2. The CDR3 is 16 amino acids. Trimming took 6 bases from V and 2 from J; bases not matched to a gene: 9. In germline, CDR1 is MNHEY, CDR2 SVGEGT. In DNA, the CDR3 is TGTGCCAGCAGACGGGGACTAGCGGATATAACCTACGAGCAGTACTTC. Translating gives CASRRGLADITYEQYF.

The gene calls are TRBV7-9 and TRBJ1-1; TRBD1 agrees at 9 bases. The V gene end was trimmed by 7 bases and the J gene end by 5 bases; junction bases not matched to a gene: 5. Germline V CDR1 and CDR2: SEHNR, FQNEAQ (reference sequence). The CDR3 runs 13 residues. The CDR3, as DNA: TGTGCCAGCAACACAGGGGGCGCAACTGAAGCTTTCTTT. Translation gives CASNTGGATEAFF.

V gene TRBV3-1 combines with J gene TRBJ2-2, with 8 bases that match TRBD2. The trim removed 0 bases at V and 8 bases at J, leaving 14 bases unmatched. Germline V gene sequence: CDR1 LGHDT, CDR2 YNNKEL (reference sequence). This CDR3 comprises 18 residues. CDR3 residues: CASSQDSGGGPGVGELFF. DNA for the CDR3: TGTGCCAGCAGCCAAGATTCCGGGGGGGGGCCTGGAGTTGGGGAGCTGTTTTTT.

The rearrangement links TRBV4-1 to TRBJ2-7; TRBD2 matches 11 bases. The germline V gene encodes CDR1 MGHRA and CDR2 YSYEKL. Unmatched junction bases numbered 4, after V lost 2 bases and J lost 1 base. This CDR3 comprises 16 residues. The CDR3 protein is CASSQLTSGASYEQYF. The CDR3 region has the DNA TGCGCCAGCAGCCAACTGACTAGCGGGGCGTCCTACGAGCAGTACTTC.

Comment on this clonotype: At one boundary the junction diverges from the germline segment, which might be a read error. The V call is TRBV27, the J call TRBJ1-6; TRBD1 is a possible D gene (5 bases). Germline V CDR1 and CDR2: MNHEY, SMNVEV (reference sequence). This CDR3 is built from 16 residues. The CDR3 loop reads CASSTAGSSYNSPPHF. The CDR3 nucleotides are TGTGCCAGCAGTACAGCAGGGAGCTCCTATAATTCACCCCCCCACTTT.

This clonotype has a single count. The chain recombines TRBV20-1 with TRBJ1-4, with D uncertain. The CDR3 totals 12 residues. Trimming took 1 base from V and 7 from J, leaving 7 bases between them. Germline V gene data show CDR1 as DFQATT and CDR2 as SNEGSKA (reference sequence). The CDR3 nucleotides are TGCAGTGCTAGAGCCGGAATTGAAAAACTGTTTTTT. Residues: CSARAGIEKLFF.

This clonotype was counted a few times. This chain joins TRBV5-5 and TRBJ2-1; 9 bases fit TRBD2. This CDR3 has 17 residues. V gave up 4 bases and J gave up 0 bases; unmatched junction bases: 8. Germline loops: CDR1 SGHKS, CDR2 YYEKEE (reference sequence). The chain's CDR3 is CASSLAGYFSSYNEQFF. Here the CDR3 DNA reads TGTGCCAGCAGCCTAGCGGGGTATTTTAGCTCCTACAATGAGCAGTTCTTC.

The rearrangement uses TRBV20-1 and TRBJ2-2; 7 positions match TRBD2. The CDR3 consists of 15 residues. V trimming: 6 bases; J trimming: 0 bases; junction bases outside the gene matches: 7. Looked up from germline, CDR1 is DFQATT and CDR2 is SNEGSKA (reference sequence). CDR3 in DNA: TGCAGTGCGCCGCGTAGCGGGCCGAACACCGGGGAGCTGTTTTTT. It translates to CSAPRSGPNTGELFF.

The chain joins TRBV11-2 to TRBJ2-1, with TRBD2 identical over 8 bases. The last part of the DNA fits TRBJ2-7 better; the J call may be wrong. Germline loops: CDR1 SGHAT, CDR2 FQNNGV. The CDR3 extends over 16 amino acids. The CDR3 protein is CASSHPGGNSYNEQYF. The CDR3 region has the DNA TGTGCCAGCAGCCATCCGGGGGGGAACTCCTACAATGAGCAGTACTTC.

The chain recombines TRBV29-1 with TRBJ1-2; D uncertain. Trimming removed 7 bases at V and 2 bases at J, with 14 bases between. This CDR3 is built from 13 residues. From germline, CDR1 is SQVTM and CDR2 ANQGSEA. The CDR3 DNA reads as TGCAGCGCCGAAGATGCGGTAAACTATGGCTACACCTTC. The encoded protein is CSAEDAVNYGYTF.

This clonotype was found a few times. V usage is TRBV29-1 and J usage is TRBJ1-5; 9 positions match TRBD1. V dropped 6 bases and J dropped 7; count of bases not matched to a gene: 4. Germline V gene lookup returns CDR1 SQVTM and CDR2 ANQGSEA. The CDR3 has 12 residues. This chain's CDR3 is CSVGQGGQPQHF. The CDR3 DNA reads as TGCAGCGTGGGACAGGGTGGCCAGCCCCAGCATTTT. Based on the CDR3 plus reference TRBV29-1 and TRBJ1-5, the full variable domain is SAVISQKPSRDICQRGTSLTIQCQVDSQVTMMFWYRQQPGQSLTLIATANQGSEATYESGFVIDKFPISRPNLTFSTLTVSNMSPEDSSIYLCSVGQGGQPQHFGDGTRLSIL.

This rearrangement joins TRBV5-1 to TRBJ1-1; D ambiguous. Trimming took off 0 bases at V and 6 bases at J, with 12 bases between the two ends. This CDR3 has 14 residues. Looked up from germline, CDR1 is SGHRS and CDR2 is YFSETQ. CDR3 sequence (DNA): TGCGCCAGCAGCTTGGAACTGGGTTTCGCTGAAGCTTTCTTT. Amino acid sequence: CASSLELGFAEAFF.

The V gene is TRBV10-3, the J gene TRBJ2-1; no clear D gene. V was trimmed by 7 bases and J by 5 bases, leaving 15 bases between them. Per germline, CDR1 ENHRY and CDR2 SYGVKD. The CDR3 totals 14 residues. CDR3 loop: CAIKSPLNDNEQFF. CDR3 nucleotides: TGTGCCATCAAGTCTCCACTCAACGACAATGAGCAGTTCTTC.

The rearrangement uses TRBV6-6 and TRBJ2-3, with 9 nucleotides matching TRBD2. Per the germline V gene, CDR1 is MNHNY and CDR2 is SVGAGI (reference sequence). The V segment lost 3 bases and the J segment 8 bases; nucleotides outside the gene matches: 12. The CDR3 runs 16 residues. CDR3 bases: TGTGCCAGCAGTTATCCGAGCGGGGGGACGGCAGCTACGCAGTATTTT. Amino acids: CASSYPSGGTAATQYF.

The rearrangement links TRBV4-2 to TRBJ2-3, with TRBD2 matching over 11 bases. CDR1 is LGHNA and CDR2 is YNFKEQ in the germline V gene. This CDR3 region has 18 residues. The V segment lost 2 bases and the J segment 9 bases; nucleotides outside the gene matches: 16. The CDR3 region has the DNA TGTGCCAGCAGCCAACCCGGGACTAGCGGAAAAGTGGCCGAGACGCAGTATTTT. Translated: CASSQPGTSGKVAETQYF.

The V gene is TRBV7-9, the J gene TRBJ1-3, with D unclear. Deletions cut 5 bases from V and 0 bases from J, with 14 bases between. Looked up from germline, CDR1 is SEHNR and CDR2 is FQNEAQ (reference sequence). The CDR3 sequence is 16 residues long. In DNA, the CDR3 is TGTGCCAGCAGCCCTTTGGGCAAAAACTCTGGAAACACCATATATTTT. Its protein product is CASSPLGKNSGNTIYF.

The chain couples TRBV2 to TRBJ2-3; the D is unclear. The germline V and J ends were trimmed by 5 bases and 6 bases, with 9 bases remaining between them. CDR1 is SNHLY, CDR2 FYNNEI, per germline. The CDR3 consists of 12 residues. CDR3 amino acids: CASSTLPDTQYF. Here the CDR3 DNA reads TGTGCCAGCAGTACCCTCCCGGATACGCAGTATTTT.

In its sample, this clonotype was seen a few times. The CDR3 DNA sequence: TGCGCCAGCAGGGTCAGCGCGAACACCGGGGAGCTGTTTTTT. It is translated as CASRVSANTGELFF. The rearrangement uses TRBV10-1 and TRBJ2-2; D is ambiguous. There are 14 residues in the CDR3. Germline-derived CDR1 and CDR2 are WNHNN and SYGVQD (reference sequence). The V end lost 6 bases, the J end lost 0 bases, and 8 bases lay between the germline ends.

This clonotype was observed a few times. V and J are TRBV7-2 and TRBJ2-3, with TRBD2 matching 10 bases. The CDR3 has 18 amino acids. V trimming: 2 bases; J trimming: 0 bases; junction bases outside the gene matches: 8. Per the germline V gene, CDR1 is SGHTA and CDR2 is FQGNSA. The CDR3 loop is CASSLYSGRWASTDTQYF. The CDR3, as DNA: TGTGCCAGCAGCTTATATAGCGGGAGGTGGGCTAGCACAGATACGCAGTATTTT.

The sample holds a few counts of this clonotype. The V and J genes are TRBV4-1 and TRBJ1-5; no clear D. Germline V gene data show CDR1 as MGHRA and CDR2 as YSYEKL. The CDR3 length is 15 residues. Trimming cost V 0 bases and J 5 bases, with 11 bases left between them. The CDR3 region is CASSQDLGNDQPQHF. DNA for the CDR3: TGCGCCAGCAGCCAAGATCTCGGTAATGATCAGCCCCAGCATTTT.

This clonotype showed up many times. The genes are TRBV28 and TRBJ2-1; 7 positions agree with TRBD1. Germline V lookup: CDR1 MDHEN, CDR2 SYDVKM. J lost 2 bases, V lost 6 bases, and 4 bases had no gene match. The CDR3 sequence is 14 residues long. CDR3 DNA sequence: TGTGCCAGCAGGAGGGGGCTCACCTACAATGAGCAGTTCTTC. Encoded protein: CASRRGLTYNEQFF.

The chain carries TRBV7-2 and TRBJ2-5; 9 positions agree with TRBD2. The CDR3 loop spans 15 amino acids. V lost 5 bases to trimming and J lost 11 bases; unmatched junction nucleotides: 15. Germline V gene lookup returns CDR1 SGHTA and CDR2 FQGNSA. The CDR3 nucleotides are TGTGCCAGCAGCCGAAGAGGCGCTAGCGGGGCAGAGCAGTACTTC. Translating it yields CASSRRGASGAEQYF.

This clonotype appeared many times. The chain joins TRBV7-2 to TRBJ2-5; maybe TRBD1 (5 bases). Germline CDR1 and CDR2: SGHTA and FQGNSA. The CDR3 runs to 14 residues. V was shortened by 5 bases and J by 2 bases, with 12 bases between the two germline ends. The DNA for the CDR3 is TGTGCCAGCAGCCCCACAGGCCAACAAGAGACCCAGTACTTC. Translation gives CASSPTGQQETQYF.